Reported below is one TCR beta chain. Its cognate antigen is unknown. TCRdb's copy holds only in-frame clones and misses some; the assay was immunoSEQ multiplex PCR. The repertoire consists of about 660,000 clones, with approximately 79% occurring once and the leading ten covering approximately 1.6%. The sample belongs to a study of shared clonotypes between healthy human individuals. General study findings and limits: Lower generation probabilities were found for non-shared clonotypes than for those shared by all four donors. The sole specimen, blood, was sampled, and tissue repertoires likely differ. Clonotype sharing among donors, it was expected, would be affected by sequencing depth. Sequencing of the sorted subsets was shown by rarefaction to be incomplete despite large depth.

The CDR3 is 16 residues long. The chain recombines TRBV21-1 with TRBJ2-1. TRBV21-1 is classified as a pseudogene. This clonotype was sampled from a woman in her 30s in good health. The sample was memory CD4+ T cells sorted from blood. The subset here: CD45RA-negative fraction. CDR3 coding DNA: TGTGCCAGCAGCAGCGCAGGGGGGGCGCCTGGCAATGAGCAGTTCTTC. Its translation is CASSSAGGAPGNEQFF.